This entry describes one T cell receptor (beta chain). Per the authors' pipeline: Researchers report that nucleated cell counts were estimated from reference gene primer amplification. The protocol was immunoSEQ multiplex PCR, while the TCRdb copy is restricted to in-frame clones and leaves out a portion. D and trimming come from the DNA, and the V and J calls and clone size come from that table. In the table there are over 400,000 clones, 80% to 90% of which are singletons. The germline V and J ends were trimmed by 0 bases and 6 bases, with 9 bases remaining between them. Germline V lookup: CDR1 SGDLS, CDR2 YYNGEE. This CDR3 has 14 residues. This entry is derived from a study of blood T cell repertoires in COVID-19. Study in general: The analysed material was cDNA or gDNA that came from T cells, B-cell-depleted T cells, or PBMCs.

Sequences were obtained from peripheral blood. The clonotype was recovered from a woman between 25 and 40 years old with active or convalescent COVID-19. The V call is TRBV9, the J call TRBJ2-2; D gene uncertain. The CDR3 sequence: CASSVAVGPGELFF. In DNA form, the CDR3 reads TGTGCCAGCAGCGTAGCAGTGGGCCCCGGGGAGCTGTTTTTT.